This entry features one TCR beta chain sequence. What it binds is unknown. The sample originates from a study of siplizumab effects on memory and regulatory T cells. General study findings and limits: Sequences that were alloreactive and traceable to unstimulated CD4+ memory cells were significantly reduced by siplizumab. Assignment to unstimulated subsets succeeded for only a minor fraction of the alloreactive clones. There appeared to be greater diversity in naive T cells than in memory cells, and naive T cells seemed major contributors to the alloresponse. Researchers did not confirm the suppressive function of proliferating Tregs from siplizumab cultures.

Libraries were prepared by immunoSEQ multiplex PCR; TCRdb keeps only in-frame clonotypes and omits some of them. The sample shows 55,000 to 70,000 clones, approximately 95% of them seen only once. The ends were cut back, 5 bases at V and 1 base at J, with 20 bases in the middle. The CDR3 runs 17 residues. CDR1 is SGHVS and CDR2 is FQNEAQ in the germline V gene. The rearrangement uses TRBV7-8 and TRBJ2-5, with TRBD2 as a possible D gene (6 bases). The TCR comes from a human donor in good health. Sequencing input: CD8+ T cells sorted from blood. CDR3 residues: CASSPRPEAGTQETQYF. The CDR3 DNA reads as TGTGCCAGCAGCCCAAGACCCGAAGCGGGCACCCAAGAGACCCAGTACTTC.